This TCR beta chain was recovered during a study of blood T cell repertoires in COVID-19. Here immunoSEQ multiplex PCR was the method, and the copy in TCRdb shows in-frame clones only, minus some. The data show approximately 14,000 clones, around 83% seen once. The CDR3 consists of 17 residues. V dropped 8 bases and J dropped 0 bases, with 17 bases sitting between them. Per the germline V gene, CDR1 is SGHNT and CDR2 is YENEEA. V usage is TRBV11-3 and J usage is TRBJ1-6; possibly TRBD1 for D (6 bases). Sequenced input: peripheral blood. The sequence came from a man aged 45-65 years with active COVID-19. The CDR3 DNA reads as TGTGCCAGCTACGAGAACAGGGAATGCTCCTATAATTCACCCCTCCACTTT. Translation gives CASYENRECSYNSPLHF.